The rows below give T cell receptor beta chains drawn from one sample of a study of OX40 agonist ivuxolimab in advanced cancers. Profiling relied on immunoSEQ multiplex PCR, and the TCRdb table lists in-frame clones only, not all of them. The repertoire consists of tens of thousands of clones, with about 89% occurring once and the leading ten covering about 4.1%. The source was CD4+ or CD8+ T cells sorted from blood, collected in a trial of the OX40 agonist ivuxolimab. The receptors originated from an adult with an advanced solid tumor such as melanoma, head and neck, liver or kidney cancer. Each CDR3 is given with its conserved first and last residue. Fields, in order: clone size, V gene, CDR3 protein. Size tells how often a clone was seen (once, few, many) or the class of an expanded clone, and some rows leave it out.

-	TRBV19	CASSIGWGVERINTEAFF
-	TRBV19	CASSRGTGSSGANVLTF
-	TRBV7-9	CASSLVGLAGGSYNEQFF
once	TRBV9	CASSGRGTRAYF
-	TRBV5-1	CATEKQSGAGGELFF
-	TRBV28	CASSLRELMNTEAFF
-	TRBV7-3	CASSFQGTGANVLTF
-	TRBV7-2	CASSLARNQETQYF
-	TRBV7-9	CASSPSVEQPQHF
-	TRBV6-5	CASSWVTGTGTEAFF
-	TRBV28	CASRDRVNQPQHF
-	TRBV5-5	CASNRDTLNTEAFF
-	TRBV9	CASSVVYYEQYF
medium-sized	TRBV6-1	CASTSLNTIYF
-	TRBV7-9	CASSLGLADYNEQFF
-	TRBV30	CAWSRPRTGGRGNIQYF
-	TRBV29-1	CSGSGVSEQYF
-	TRBV2	CASKQENTGELFF
-	TRBV2	CASSTQLSTYNEQFF
-	TRBV11-3	CASSKGQGIYNEQFF
-	TRBV7-3	CASSSGLAGYNEQFF
-	TRBV2	CASEVPSGGQETQYF
-	TRBV7-2	CASSSDRADEQFF
-	TRBV21-1	CASSKVDREGSNQPQHF
-	TRBV9	CASSVDPTGRSYEQYF
-	TRBV7-6	CASSLGQSSYEQYF
-	TRBV7-6	CASSLGQGNEQYF
-	TRBV28	CASKGQGEAFF
-	TRBV27	CASRLGLAGGENTQYF
-	TRBV19	CASSIPGGGTGELFF
-	TRBV14	CASSQGMIAGTTDTQYF
-	TRBV11-3	CASSFPWGGNTGELFF
-	TRBV19	CASSIDRGRDTQYF
once	TRBV18	CASSPGGRGTASYEQYF
-	TRBV28	CASRERGSNQPQHF
few	TRBV19	CASSNRQGADYGYTF
-	TRBV18	CASSPNGLAEKLFF
-	TRBV19	CATWEGWHGYTF
-	TRBV6-6	CASRQDRGRNTEAFF
-	TRBV10-2	CASSPASGGRGTQYF
-	TRBV28	CASSSFGGPYEQYF
-	TRBV7-2	CASSLDARVYEQYF
-	TRBV7-8	CASSSLGLAGGPQRGIQYF
-	TRBV14	CASSRGDRDPGELFF
-	TRBV7-9	CASSLVGPELFF
-	TRBV5-6	CASSLGQRETQYF